This TCR beta chain derives from a study of cytomegalovirus exposure and HLA in healthy donors. Across the whole study: A subsequent analysis stated that the 110 or so validation repertoires were run on the same platform as the approximately 700 first-cohort repertoires.

CDR3 length: 15 amino acids. V was shortened by 4 bases and J by 4 bases, with 16 bases between the two germline ends. CDR1 is SGHAT and CDR2 is FQNNGV in the germline V gene. Study observations and caveats: 150 or so TCR beta chains were listed as cytomegalovirus-associated. Confirmation in vitro established that a few CMV-associated chains were specific for CMV antigens.

TCRdb's copy holds only in-frame clones and misses some; the assay was immunoSEQ multiplex PCR. The sample records around 260,000 clones, 90% being singletons. On this clone: The antigen remains unidentified.

The chain carries TRBV11-2 and TRBJ1-2; D is perhaps TRBD1 (5 bases). The sequenced material came from PBMCs. This TCR derives from a woman in her twenties or thirties in good health and CMV-seronegative. CDR3: CASSSTSGTSYGYTF. CDR3 DNA: TGTGCCAGCAGCTCCACTTCCGGGACGAGCTATGGCTACACCTTC.